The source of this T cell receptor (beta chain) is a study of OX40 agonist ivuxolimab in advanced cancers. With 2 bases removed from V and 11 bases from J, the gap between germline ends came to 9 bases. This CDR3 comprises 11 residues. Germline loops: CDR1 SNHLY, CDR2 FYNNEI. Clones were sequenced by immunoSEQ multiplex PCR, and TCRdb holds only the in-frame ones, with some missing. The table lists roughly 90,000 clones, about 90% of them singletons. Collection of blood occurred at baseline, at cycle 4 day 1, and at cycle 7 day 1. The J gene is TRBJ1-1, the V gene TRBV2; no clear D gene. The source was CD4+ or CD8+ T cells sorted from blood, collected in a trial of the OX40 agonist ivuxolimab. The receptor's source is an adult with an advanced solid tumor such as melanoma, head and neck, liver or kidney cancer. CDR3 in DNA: TGTGCCAGCAGTGAACCCCCCCTGGCTTTCTTT. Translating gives CASSEPPLAFF.